A selection of T cell receptor beta chains follows, all from one sample in a study of long-term antiretroviral therapy in people with HIV. TCRdb's copy holds only in-frame clones and misses some; the assay was immunoSEQ multiplex PCR. The sample contains about 28,000 clones, approximately 80% of which appear only once. The source material was unsorted PBMCs, sampled about 2.7 years after starting antiretroviral therapy. The receptors here all came from a man aged 25 to 45 with HIV. Both conserved end residues are part of each CDR3. A D gene is named only where the DNA matches it firmly.

TRBJ1-5 | 13 | . | TRBV11-2 | CASSFGVDQPQHF | TGTGCCAGCAGCTTTGGAGTCGATCAGCCCCAGCATTTT
TRBJ2-7 | 16 | . | TRBV5-6 | CASSFRDGPTSYEQYF | TGTGCCAGCAGCTTCCGGGACGGACCTACCTCCTACGAGCAGTACTTC
TRBJ2-3 | 13 | . | TRBV9 | CASSAGTSDTQYF | TGTGCCAGCAGCGCCGGGACCTCTGATACGCAGTATTTT
TRBJ2-7 | 14 | . | TRBV30 | CAWSVGHGTYEQYF | TGTGCCTGGAGTGTCGGTCACGGCACCTACGAGCAGTACTTC
TRBJ2-7 | 18 | TRBD2 | TRBV30 | CACHPEGLAGVFPYEQYF | TGTGCCTGCCACCCAGAGGGACTAGCGGGAGTTTTCCCCTACGAGCAGTACTTC
TRBJ2-7 | 15 | TRBD1 | TRBV5-4 | CASSLGQGAAYEQYF | TGTGCCAGCAGCCTGGGACAGGGGGCGGCATACGAGCAGTACTTC
TRBJ2-5 | 15 | TRBD1 | TRBV2 | CASSEARTGQETQYF | TGTGCCAGCAGTGAAGCAAGGACAGGCCAAGAGACCCAGTACTTC
TRBJ1-5 | 15 | TRBD1 | TRBV4-1 | CASSLGQAGHQPQHF | TGCGCCAGCAGCCTGGGACAGGCCGGGCATCAGCCCCAGCATTTT
TRBJ2-5 | 15 | . | TRBV7-9 | CASSFGTDLKLAQYF | TGTGCCAGCAGCTTTGGGACCGACCTAAAACTTGCCCAGTACTTC
TRBJ1-2 | 15 | . | TRBV10-3 | CAIRPTDGGNYGYTF | TGTGCCATCCGCCCCACAGACGGAGGTAACTATGGCTACACCTTC
TRBJ1-4 | 13 | . | TRBV7-6 | CASSGTANEKLFF | TGTGCCAGCAGCGGGACTGCCAATGAAAAACTGTTTTTT
TRBJ2-5 | 15 | TRBD2 | TRBV7-7 | CASSRKRGFGETQYF | TGTGCCAGCAGCCGGAAGCGGGGGTTCGGGGAGACCCAGTACTTC
TRBJ2-3 | 14 | . | TRBV11-1 | CASSFGARTDTQYF | TGTGCCAGCAGCTTCGGCGCCCGCACAGATACGCAGTATTTT
TRBJ1-1 | 14 | TRBD1 | TRBV28 | CASSPNRGNTEAFF | TGTGCCAGCAGTCCGAACAGGGGAAACACTGAAGCTTTCTTT
TRBJ1-1 | 16 | TRBD1 | TRBV5-5 | CASSPSGQGGYTEAFF | TGTGCCAGCAGCCCATCCGGACAGGGTGGGTACACTGAAGCTTTCTTT
TRBJ2-3 | 13 | . | TRBV29-1 | CSVEWLGMHTQYF | TGCAGCGTTGAGTGGTTAGGTATGCATACGCAGTATTTT
TRBJ1-2 | 13 | . | TRBV5-4 | CASSLATPYGYTF | TGTGCCAGCAGCTTGGCCACCCCCTATGGCTACACCTTC
TRBJ1-1 | 13 | . | TRBV6-6 | CASSYSQNTEAFF | TGTGCCAGCAGTTACTCGCAGAACACTGAAGCTTTCTTT
TRBJ2-3 | 14 | TRBD1 | TRBV5-4 | CASSPGQGADTQYF | TGTGCCAGCAGCCCTGGACAGGGGGCAGATACGCAGTATTTT